This T cell receptor beta chain was captured by sequencing in a study of cytomegalovirus exposure and HLA in healthy donors. As for the study in general: Prior work identified 100 million to 130 million unique TCR beta sequences in approximately 200 million T cells.

General study results and limits: The majority of CMV-associated TCR beta chains were reported as apparently HLA-restricted in a later analysis.

The CDR3 is 15 amino acids. Germline V gives CDR1 SGDLS, CDR2 YYNGEE. Trimming stripped 0 bases from V and 2 bases from J, with 8 bases between. The PCR used 60 Vbeta and 13 Jbeta primers. Only in-frame clones appear in the TCRdb table, and some are missing; sequencing was by immunoSEQ multiplex PCR. Found here are some 110,000 clones, roughly 80% of them singletons; the top ten hold more than 3%. Concerning this clone: Its cognate antigen is unknown.

V is TRBV9 and J is TRBJ2-2; possible D gene TRBD1, 5 bases. The source of this sequence is a man between 60 and 75 years old in good health and CMV-seronegative. Sequencing used PBMCs. The CDR3 here is CASSVGGLNTGELFF. For the CDR3, the DNA is TGTGCCAGCAGCGTAGGGGGCCTAAACACCGGGGAGCTGTTTTTT.